This TCR beta chain was recorded in a study of read filtering for tumor transcriptome and immune sequencing. Study outcomes and limitations: Without single-read clonotypes, shared clonotype proportions correlated more between IR-seq and RNA-seq.

The CDR3 is made up of 13 amino acids. Germline values: CDR1 LNHDA, CDR2 SQIVND (reference sequence). A remark on this clonotype: Its antigen is still unknown. A much larger clonotype is one base distant, so this may be a read error.

This library used around 400 ng RNA and molecular barcoded adaptors spanning alpha/delta and beta/gamma chains. MiXCR, applied by TCRdb to the reads, yields one record per CDR3 protein. The sample yields 60,000 or so distinct CDR3 sequences, around a fifth seen once. Material: a population of CD138-negative cells sorted from bone marrow. V and J are TRBV19 and TRBJ2-3, with D possibly being TRBD1 (5 bases). This TCR was recovered from a donor aged 40 or over with multiple myeloma. The CDR3 coding sequence is TGTGCCAGTAGTATACAAGGGGCCGATACGCAGTGTTTT. Protein sequence: CASSIQGADTQCF.